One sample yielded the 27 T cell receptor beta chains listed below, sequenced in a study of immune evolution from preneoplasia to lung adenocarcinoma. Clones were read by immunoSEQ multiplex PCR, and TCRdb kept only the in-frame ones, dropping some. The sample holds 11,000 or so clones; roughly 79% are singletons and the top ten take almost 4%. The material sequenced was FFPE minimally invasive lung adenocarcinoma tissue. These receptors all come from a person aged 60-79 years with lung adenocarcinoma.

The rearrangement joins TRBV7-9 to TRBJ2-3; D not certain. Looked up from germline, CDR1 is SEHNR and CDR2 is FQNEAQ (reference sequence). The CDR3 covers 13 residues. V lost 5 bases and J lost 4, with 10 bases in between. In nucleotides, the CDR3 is TGTGCCAGCAGCCCCCGCGGCCCAGATACGCAGTATTTT. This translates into CASSPRGPDTQYF.

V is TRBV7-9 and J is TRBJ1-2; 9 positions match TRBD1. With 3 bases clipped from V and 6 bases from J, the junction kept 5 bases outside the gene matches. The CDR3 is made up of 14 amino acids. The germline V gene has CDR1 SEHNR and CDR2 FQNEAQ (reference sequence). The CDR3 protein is CASSFGRQGDGYTF. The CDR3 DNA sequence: TGTGCCAGCAGCTTTGGGCGACAGGGGGATGGCTACACCTTC.

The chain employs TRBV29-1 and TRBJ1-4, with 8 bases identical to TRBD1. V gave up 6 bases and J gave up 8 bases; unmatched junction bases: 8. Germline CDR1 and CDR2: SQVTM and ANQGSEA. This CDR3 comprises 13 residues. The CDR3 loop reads CSVSQGAGEKLFF. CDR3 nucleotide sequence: TGCAGCGTCTCCCAGGGGGCAGGCGAAAAACTGTTTTTT.

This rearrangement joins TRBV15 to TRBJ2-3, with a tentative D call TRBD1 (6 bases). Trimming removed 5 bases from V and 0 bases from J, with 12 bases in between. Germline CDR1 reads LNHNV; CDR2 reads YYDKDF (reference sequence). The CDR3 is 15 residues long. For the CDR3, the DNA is TGTGCCACCAGCCTCGACAGGACTAGCACAGATACGCAGTATTTT. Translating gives CATSLDRTSTDTQYF.

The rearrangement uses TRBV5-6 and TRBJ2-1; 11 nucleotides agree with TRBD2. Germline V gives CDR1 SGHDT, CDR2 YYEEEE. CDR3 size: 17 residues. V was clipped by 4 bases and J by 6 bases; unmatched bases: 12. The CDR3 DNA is TGTGCCAGCAGCCCTGGGACTAGCGGCTTGAGAGGCAATGAGCAGTTCTTC. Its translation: CASSPGTSGLRGNEQFF.

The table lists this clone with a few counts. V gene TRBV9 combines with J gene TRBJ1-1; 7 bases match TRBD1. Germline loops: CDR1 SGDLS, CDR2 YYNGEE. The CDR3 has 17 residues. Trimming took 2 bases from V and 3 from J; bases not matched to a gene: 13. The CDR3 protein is CASSVGAGGSLYTEAFF. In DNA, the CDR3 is TGTGCCAGCAGCGTTGGGGCAGGGGGTTCTTTGTACACTGAAGCTTTCTTT.

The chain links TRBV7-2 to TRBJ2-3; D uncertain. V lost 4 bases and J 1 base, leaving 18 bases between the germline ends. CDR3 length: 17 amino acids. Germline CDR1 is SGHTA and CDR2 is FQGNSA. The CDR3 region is CASSSTPGRRRTDTQYF. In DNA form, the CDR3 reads TGTGCCAGCAGCTCCACCCCAGGCCGGCGCCGCACAGATACGCAGTATTTT.

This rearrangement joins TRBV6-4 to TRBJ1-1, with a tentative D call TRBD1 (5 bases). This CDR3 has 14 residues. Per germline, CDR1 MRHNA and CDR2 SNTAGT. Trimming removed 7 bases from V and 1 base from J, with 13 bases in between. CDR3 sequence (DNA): TGTGCCAGCAAAGCCGGGACGGCGAACACTGAAGCTTTCTTT. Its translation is CASKAGTANTEAFF.

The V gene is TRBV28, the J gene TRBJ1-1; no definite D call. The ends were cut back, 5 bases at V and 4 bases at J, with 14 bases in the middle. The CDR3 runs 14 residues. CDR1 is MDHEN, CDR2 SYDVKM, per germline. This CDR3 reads CASSLQRAFTEAFF. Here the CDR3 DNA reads TGTGCCAGCAGTCTCCAGAGGGCTTTCACTGAAGCTTTCTTT.

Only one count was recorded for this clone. Here the CDR3 DNA reads TGTGCCAGCAGCAGGGACTACGAGCAGTACTTC. Protein: CASSRDYEQYF. This chain connects TRBV6-5 to TRBJ2-7; TRBD1 is a possible D gene (5 bases). V lost 6 bases to trimming and J lost 3 bases, with 6 bases between them. CDR3 size: 11 residues. CDR1 MNHEY and CDR2 SVGAGI come from the germline V gene.

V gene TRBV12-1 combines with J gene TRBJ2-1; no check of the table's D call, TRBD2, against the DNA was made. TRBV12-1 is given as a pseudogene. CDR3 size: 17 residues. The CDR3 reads CASSFAPGLAGVNEQFF. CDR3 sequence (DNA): TGTGCCAGCAGCTTTGCGCCCGGACTAGCGGGAGTCAATGAGCAGTTCTTC.

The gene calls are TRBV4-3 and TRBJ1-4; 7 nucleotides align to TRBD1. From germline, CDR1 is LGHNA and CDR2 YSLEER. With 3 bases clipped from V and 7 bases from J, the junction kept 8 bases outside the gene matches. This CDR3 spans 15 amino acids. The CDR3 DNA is TGCGCCAGCAGCCAGACAGGGTCCGTTGGTGAAAAACTGTTTTTT. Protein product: CASSQTGSVGEKLFF.

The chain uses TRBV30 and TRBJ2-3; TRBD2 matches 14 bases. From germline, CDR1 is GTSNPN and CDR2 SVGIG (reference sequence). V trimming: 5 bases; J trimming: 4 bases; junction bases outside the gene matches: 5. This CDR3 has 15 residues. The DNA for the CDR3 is TGTGCCTGGGTCGGGACTAGCGGGAGTGCAGATACGCAGTATTTT. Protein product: CAWVGTSGSADTQYF. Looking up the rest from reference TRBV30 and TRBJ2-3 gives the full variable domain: SQTIHQWPATLVQPVGSPLSLECTVEGTSNPNLYWYRQAAGRGLQLLFYSVGIGQISSEVPQNLSASRPQDRQFILSSKKLLLSDSGFYLCAWVGTSGSADTQYFGPGTRLTVL.

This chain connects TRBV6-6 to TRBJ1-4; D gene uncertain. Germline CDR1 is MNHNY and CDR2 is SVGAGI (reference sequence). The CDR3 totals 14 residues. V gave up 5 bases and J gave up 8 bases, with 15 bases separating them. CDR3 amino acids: CASSLPTNREKLFF. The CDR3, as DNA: TGTGCCAGCAGTCTACCGACTAACCGGGAAAAACTGTTTTTT.

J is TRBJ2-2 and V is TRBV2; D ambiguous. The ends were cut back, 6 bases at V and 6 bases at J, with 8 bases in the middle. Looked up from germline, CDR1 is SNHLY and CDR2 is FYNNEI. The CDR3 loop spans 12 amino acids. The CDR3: CASRHGPGELFF. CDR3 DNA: TGTGCCAGCAGGCATGGCCCCGGGGAGCTGTTTTTT.

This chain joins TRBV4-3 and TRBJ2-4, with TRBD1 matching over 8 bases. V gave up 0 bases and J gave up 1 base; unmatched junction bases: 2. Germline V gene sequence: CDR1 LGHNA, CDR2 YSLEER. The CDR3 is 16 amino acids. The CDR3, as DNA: TGCGCCAGCAGCCAAGAGCGACAGGGGGCCAAAAACATTCAGTACTTC. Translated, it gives CASSQERQGAKNIQYF.

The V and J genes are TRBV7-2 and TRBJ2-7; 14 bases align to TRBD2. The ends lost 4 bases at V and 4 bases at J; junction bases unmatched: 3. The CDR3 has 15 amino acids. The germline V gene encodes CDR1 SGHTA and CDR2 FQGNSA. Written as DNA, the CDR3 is TGTGCCAGCAGCTCGACTAGCGGGGGGGTTTACGAGCAGTACTTC. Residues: CASSSTSGGVYEQYF. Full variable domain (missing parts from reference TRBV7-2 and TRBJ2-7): GAGVSQSPSNKVTEKGKDVELRCDPISGHTALYWYRQSLGQGLEFLIYFQGNSAPDKSGLPSDRFSAERTGGSVSTLTIQRTQQEDSAVYLCASSSTSGGVYEQYFGPGTRLTVT.

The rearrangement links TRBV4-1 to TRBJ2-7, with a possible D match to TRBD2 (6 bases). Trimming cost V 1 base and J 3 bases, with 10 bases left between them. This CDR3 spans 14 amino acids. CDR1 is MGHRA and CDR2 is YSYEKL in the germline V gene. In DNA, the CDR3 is TGCGCCAGCAGCCAAGTGGGGGGAGACTACGAGCAGTACTTC. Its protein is CASSQVGGDYEQYF.

The chain's CDR3 is CASSVEPLGNEQFF. CDR3 in DNA: TGTGCCAGCAGCGTAGAACCCCTTGGGAATGAGCAGTTCTTC. The chain carries TRBV9 and TRBJ2-1, with D uncertain. Germline CDR1 reads SGDLS; CDR2 reads YYNGEE. CDR3 length equals 14 residues. The V and J ends lost 0 bases and 7 bases respectively, with 11 bases between them.

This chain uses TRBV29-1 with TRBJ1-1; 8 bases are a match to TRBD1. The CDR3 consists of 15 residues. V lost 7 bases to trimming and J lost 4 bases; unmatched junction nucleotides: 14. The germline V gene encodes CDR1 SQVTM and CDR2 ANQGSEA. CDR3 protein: CSANGAGGAGTEAFF. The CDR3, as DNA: TGCAGCGCCAACGGGGCAGGGGGCGCCGGCACTGAAGCTTTCTTT.

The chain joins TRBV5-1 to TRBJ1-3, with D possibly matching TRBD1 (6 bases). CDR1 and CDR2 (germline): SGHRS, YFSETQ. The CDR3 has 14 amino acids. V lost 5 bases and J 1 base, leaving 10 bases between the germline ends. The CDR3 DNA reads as TGCGCCAGCAGTTTACAGGGATCTGGAAACACCATATATTTT. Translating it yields CASSLQGSGNTIYF.

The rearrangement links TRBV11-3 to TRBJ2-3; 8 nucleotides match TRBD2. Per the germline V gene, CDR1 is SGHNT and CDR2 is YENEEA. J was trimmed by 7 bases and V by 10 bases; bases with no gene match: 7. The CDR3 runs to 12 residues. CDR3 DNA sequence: TGTGCCACCTCGGGGGGGGGCCATACGCAGTATTTT. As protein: CATSGGGHTQYF.

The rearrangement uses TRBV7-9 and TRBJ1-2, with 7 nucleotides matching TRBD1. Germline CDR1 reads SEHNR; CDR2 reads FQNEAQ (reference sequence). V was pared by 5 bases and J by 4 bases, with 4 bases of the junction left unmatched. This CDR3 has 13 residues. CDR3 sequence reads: CASSDDRVYGYTF. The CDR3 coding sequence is TGTGCCAGCAGCGACGACAGGGTCTATGGCTACACCTTC.

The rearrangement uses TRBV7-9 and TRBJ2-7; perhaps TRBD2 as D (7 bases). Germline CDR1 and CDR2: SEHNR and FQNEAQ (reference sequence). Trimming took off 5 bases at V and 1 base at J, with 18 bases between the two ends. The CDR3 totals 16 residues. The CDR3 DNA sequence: TGTGCCAGCAGCGGGCCGAAGGGGGGGGCGTCCTACGAGCAGTACTTC. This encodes CASSGPKGGASYEQYF.

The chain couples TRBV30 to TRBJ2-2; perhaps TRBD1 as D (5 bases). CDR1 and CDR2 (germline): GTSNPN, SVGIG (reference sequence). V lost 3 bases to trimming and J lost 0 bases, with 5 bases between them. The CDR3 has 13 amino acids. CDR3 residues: CAWRTANTGELFF. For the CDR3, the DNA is TGTGCCTGGAGGACAGCGAACACCGGGGAGCTGTTTTTT.

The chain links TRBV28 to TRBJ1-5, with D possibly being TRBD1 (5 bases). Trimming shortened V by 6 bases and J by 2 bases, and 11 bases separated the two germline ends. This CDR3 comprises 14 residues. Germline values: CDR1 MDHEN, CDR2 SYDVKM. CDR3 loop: CASRTGRGNQPQHF. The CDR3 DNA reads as TGTGCCAGCAGAACGGGCAGGGGCAATCAGCCCCAGCATTTT.

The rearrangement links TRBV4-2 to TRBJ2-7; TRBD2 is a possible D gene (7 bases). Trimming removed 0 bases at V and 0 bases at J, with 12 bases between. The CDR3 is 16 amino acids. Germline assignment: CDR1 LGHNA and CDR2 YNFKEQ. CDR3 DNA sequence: TGTGCCAGCAGCCAAGATACGGGGGGCGCCTCCTACGAGCAGTACTTC. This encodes CASSQDTGGASYEQYF.